This T cell receptor beta chain was retrieved from a study of blood T cells in healthy people across ages. As for the study in general: Template switching retrieved approximately one barcoded beta molecule for each two T cells. Regarding the study as a whole: There were more naive CD4+ cells and higher diversity in long-lived donors than in aged donors. Naive T cell percentage showed a strong correlation with the diversity of TCR beta.

Together with a sample-barcoded 5' primer, a J-beta primer mix was included in a second PCR lasting roughly 6 to 12 cycles. TCRdb reprocessed the 5' RACE reads with MiXCR, giving one entry per CDR3 protein. This sample has approximately 850,000 distinct CDR3 sequences, with roughly 44% found just once. Of note for this clonotype: The antigen is not known.

The CDR3 length is 16 residues. With 6 bases clipped from V and 4 bases from J, the junction kept 9 bases outside the gene matches. Each sample used at least 6 million PBMCs. This chain connects TRBV12-3 or TRBV12-4 to TRBJ2-2; the match to TRBD2 covers 9 bases. This receptor was taken from a man aged 55 to 70 in good health. Input material: blood. DNA of the CDR3: TGTGCCAGCAGGGGGCATTTTAGCGGGGGCACCGGGGAGCTGTTTTTT. It is translated as CASRGHFSGGTGELFF.